This TCR beta chain was observed in a study of blood T cell repertoires in COVID-19. Whole-study context: The United States, Italy and Spain supplied acute and convalescent COVID-19 samples. From T cells, B-cell-depleted T cells, or PBMCs came the material, which was cDNA or gDNA.

Original handling: Nucleated cell number was recorded as an estimate derived from reference gene primer amplification. TCRdb's table, derived via immunoSEQ multiplex PCR, lists solely in-frame clones and lacks some. Clone size and V and J calls were adopted from that table, with D and trimming inferred from the DNA. Here the sample spans about 430,000 clones, around 90% being singletons. One Seattle source followed patients from active infection through their disease course. The V gene's germline CDR1 is SGDLS and CDR2 YYNGEE. This CDR3 has 16 residues. J gave up 3 bases and V 1 base, and 4 bases lay outside the gene matches.

This TCR came from a man aged 18 to 29 with COVID-19, enrolled during active disease. The sequencing input was peripheral blood. The chain is built from TRBV9 and TRBJ1-3; 10 nucleotides agree with TRBD1. The CDR3 sequence: CASSVLTGGFGNTIYF. The CDR3 nucleotides read TGTGCCAGCAGCGTATTGACAGGGGGCTTTGGAAACACCATATATTTT. The whole variable domain, remainder taken from reference TRBV9 and TRBJ1-3, is DSGVTQTPKHLITATGQRVTLRCSPRSGDLSVYWYQQSLDQGLQFLIQYYNGEERAKGNILERFSAQQFPDLHSELNLSSLELGDSALYFCASSVLTGGFGNTIYFGEGSWLTVV.